Sequencing of this TCR beta chain was carried out in a study of control samples from healthy donors and cancer patients. The CDR3 has 15 amino acids. Germline V CDR1 and CDR2: KGHSH, LQKENI. The V end lost 3 bases, the J end lost 2 bases, and 8 bases lay between the germline ends. Here immunoSEQ multiplex PCR was the method, and the copy in TCRdb shows in-frame clones only, minus some. The repertoire holds approximately 150,000 clones, with under 95% as singletons. Material: blood. This chain uses TRBV18 with TRBJ2-6, with D perhaps matching TRBD2 (5 bases). This sequence was found in a man younger than 35 in good health. The DNA for the CDR3 is TGTGCCAGCTCACCCCTAGCCACTGGGGCCAACGTCCTGACTTTC. Translating it yields CASSPLATGANVLTF.